This T cell receptor (beta chain) comes out of a study of OX40 agonist ivuxolimab in advanced cancers. In the study overall: Dose-escalation patients had hepatocellular carcinoma, melanoma, renal cell or head and neck cancer. The dose-escalation cohort was roughly 84% male, with a mean age of approximately 61 years, ranging roughly 20 to 90. Study-level points and caveats: In general, CD8+ T cells held more expanded clones than CD4+ did, on average.

Sequencing was performed with immunoSEQ multiplex PCR; in TCRdb, only in-frame clones are kept and a portion is missing. The sample holds 90,000 or so clones, around 90% seen once. With respect to this clone: Its antigen is not identified.

Sequencing was performed on CD4+ or CD8+ T cells sorted from blood, taken in a trial of the OX40 agonist ivuxolimab. The sequence derives from an adult with an advanced solid tumor such as melanoma, head and neck, liver or kidney cancer.

This chain's CDR3 is CASSSQAGASPEETQYF. CDR3 bases: TGTGCCAGCAGTTCTCAAGCGGGAGCCTCCCCCGAGGAGACCCAGTACTTC. V is TRBV27 and J is TRBJ2-5; 8 nucleotides agree with TRBD2. Germline V gene data show CDR1 as MNHEY and CDR2 as SMNVEV (reference sequence). V trimming: 4 bases; J trimming: 5 bases; junction bases outside the gene matches: 15. The CDR3 runs 17 residues.